These 17 T cell receptor beta chains originate from one sample sequenced in a study of cytomegalovirus exposure and HLA in healthy donors. Researchers ran the PCR with 60 Vbeta and 13 Jbeta primers. The assay was immunoSEQ multiplex PCR, and TCRdb's table has in-frame clones only and misses some. The table has around 180,000 clones, 65% to 80% seen once; the top ten hold 0.85% to 1.4%. The specimen sequenced was PBMCs. These receptors came from a woman in her forties in good health and CMV-seronegative.

CDR3 bases: TGCAGCGTTGAGGGGTTTGTGGCGGGAGAAACAGATACGCAGTATTTT. Amino acid sequence: CSVEGFVAGETDTQYF. V and J are TRBV29-1 and TRBJ2-3; 7 nucleotides align to TRBD2. The length of the CDR3 is 16 residues. CDR1 and CDR2 (germline): SQVTM, ANQGSEA. J was trimmed by 3 bases and V by 3 bases; bases with no gene match: 12.

CDR3: CASSLQGMSGYTF. CDR3 bases: TGTGCCAGCAGCTTACAGGGGATGAGTGGCTACACCTTC. The chain recombines TRBV5-4 with TRBJ1-2, with TRBD1 identical over 7 bases. Germline CDR1 is SGHNT and CDR2 is YYREEE (reference sequence). V lost 2 bases, J lost 7 bases, and 5 bases stayed unmatched. The CDR3 covers 13 residues.

The V gene is TRBV7-9, the J gene TRBJ1-4; TRBD1 might be the D (6 bases). Germline V gene sequence: CDR1 SEHNR, CDR2 FQNEAQ (reference sequence). The CDR3 totals 15 residues. Between the trimmed V and J ends, which lost 7 bases and 7 bases, there was a span of 19 bases. This CDR3 reads CASNPTGSVGEKLFF. The CDR3 nucleotides are TGTGCCAGCAACCCTACAGGGTCGGTCGGTGAAAAACTGTTTTTT.

The chain has TRBV7-2 and TRBJ2-1, with 8 nucleotides matching TRBD1. This CDR3 contains 16 residues. In germline, CDR1 is SGHTA, CDR2 FQGNSA. Unmatched junction bases numbered 7, after V lost 4 bases and J lost 2 bases. CDR3 loop: CASSSNRGQAYNEQFF. The CDR3 nucleotides are TGTGCCAGCAGCTCAAACAGGGGACAGGCCTACAATGAGCAGTTCTTC.

The rearrangement uses TRBV19 and TRBJ2-1; a weak D match, TRBD1 (5 bases). The V gene's germline CDR1 is LNHDA and CDR2 SQIVND (reference sequence). Trimming removed 4 bases from V and 10 bases from J, with 17 bases in between. This CDR3 is 14 amino acids long. CDR3 in amino acids: CASSNNGHAGEQFF. CDR3 DNA: TGTGCCAGTAGTAATAATGGACATGCTGGGGAGCAGTTCTTC. Complete variable domain (other parts from reference TRBV19 and TRBJ2-1): DGGITQSPKYLFRKEGQNVTLSCEQNLNHDAMYWYRQDPGQGLRLIYYSQIVNDFQKGDIAEGYSVSREKKESFPLTVTSAQKNPTAFYLCASSNNGHAGEQFFGPGTRLTVL.

The chain links TRBV6-5 to TRBJ1-1, with D uncertain. V was cut by 7 bases and J by 1 base, with 4 bases left in between. The germline V gene encodes CDR1 MNHEY and CDR2 SVGAGI. This CDR3 has 11 amino acids. The DNA of the CDR3 is TGTGCCAGCACAGGGAACACTGAAGCTTTCTTT. Translating it yields CASTGNTEAFF.

This clone was counted between two and nine times. Other nucleotide sequences in the sample specify the same CDR3. The chain combines TRBV9 with TRBJ2-3, with no clear D. This CDR3 is built from 12 residues. Trimming pared 0 bases from V and 5 bases from J, leaving 4 bases between. In germline, CDR1 is SGDLS, CDR2 YYNGEE. The CDR3: CASSVGLDTQYF. As DNA, the CDR3 is TGTGCCAGCAGCGTAGGTCTAGATACGCAGTATTTT. The full variable domain, its missing parts supplied by reference TRBV9 and TRBJ2-3, is DSGVTQTPKHLITATGQRVTLRCSPRSGDLSVYWYQQSLDQGLQFLIQYYNGEERAKGNILERFSAQQFPDLHSELNLSSLELGDSALYFCASSVGLDTQYFGPGTRLTVL.

This clone was counted a few times. This chain connects TRBV5-5 to TRBJ2-7; D might be TRBD2 (7 bases). Germline CDR1 SGHKS, CDR2 YYEKEE (reference sequence). The CDR3 has 14 amino acids. Trimming removed 0 bases at V and 1 base at J, with 8 bases between. CDR3 bases: TGTGCCAGCAGCTTGGAGGGGGGGTCCTACGAGCAGTACTTC. Translation: CASSLEGGSYEQYF.

This clone showed up just once. An end of the junction does not agree with germline; a read error may underlie this. The chain couples TRBV7-7 to TRBJ1-6; D uncertain. CDR1 is SSHAT, CDR2 FNYEAQ, per germline (reference sequence). The CDR3 has 14 residues. CDR3 DNA: TGTGCTAGCAGCCCTTCCCCGGGAGGTTCACCCCTCCACTTT. Its protein is CASSPSPGGSPLHF.

J is TRBJ1-3 and V is TRBV14; D is ambiguous. The V gene lost 1 base and the J gene lost 4 bases, with 8 bases spanning the gap. From germline, CDR1 is SGHDN and CDR2 FVKESK. The CDR3 is made up of 14 amino acids. The CDR3 DNA sequence: TGTGCCAGCAGCCAAGTCTCCAGGGGAAACACCATATATTTT. It yields the protein CASSQVSRGNTIYF.

The chain combines TRBV7-2 with TRBJ2-3; 9 positions agree with TRBD2. V shed 5 bases, J shed 1 base, and the junction held 13 bases outside the gene matches. There are 18 residues in the CDR3. The germline V gene encodes CDR1 SGHTA and CDR2 FQGNSA. The chain's CDR3 is CASSTRGLAGSRTDTQYF. The DNA of the CDR3 is TGTGCCAGCAGCACTCGGGGGCTAGCGGGGAGTCGCACAGATACGCAGTATTTT.

The J gene is TRBJ2-1, the V gene TRBV7-3; weak D call: TRBD2 (5 bases). CDR1 SGHTA and CDR2 FQGTGA come from the germline V gene. The CDR3 length is 15 residues. V lost 6 bases and J lost 2, with 14 bases in between. The DNA of the CDR3 is TGTGCCAGCAGATCAGGAGGTCGGGCCTACAATGAGCAGTTCTTC. Translation: CASRSGGRAYNEQFF.

The CDR3 reads CASSEYLSSGNTIYF. The CDR3 nucleotides are TGTGCCAGCAGTGAATACCTCAGCTCTGGAAACACCATATATTTT. The V gene is TRBV6-1, the J gene TRBJ1-3; no clear D gene. Trimming took off 2 bases at V and 0 bases at J, with 8 bases between the two ends. Germline V lookup: CDR1 MNHNS, CDR2 SASEGT. This CDR3 spans 15 amino acids.

The genes are TRBV27 and TRBJ1-1; D possibly corresponds to TRBD1 (5 bases). The CDR3 spans 11 residues. Germline CDR1 is MNHEY and CDR2 is SMNVEV (reference sequence). Trimming removed 5 bases from V and 5 bases from J, with 6 bases in between. The CDR3 loop is CASSGGTEAFF. For the CDR3, the DNA is TGTGCCAGCAGTGGGGGGACTGAAGCTTTCTTT.

This clone has a single count. The chain carries TRBV19 and TRBJ2-2; 9 nucleotides agree with TRBD1. The CDR3 runs 17 residues. The V gene's germline CDR1 is LNHDA and CDR2 SQIVND (reference sequence). The V segment lost 3 bases and the J segment 3 bases; nucleotides outside the gene matches: 8. This CDR3 reads CASSIGSGQGYTGELFF. The CDR3 DNA reads as TGTGCCAGTAGTATTGGGTCGGGACAGGGTTACACCGGGGAGCTGTTTTTT.

The V and J genes are TRBV11-3 and TRBJ2-2; D is ambiguous. The germline V gene has CDR1 SGHNT and CDR2 YENEEA. This CDR3 spans 12 amino acids. The V end was cut by 3 bases, the J end by 5 bases, with 4 bases between. CDR3 region: CASSFPTGELFF. CDR3 sequence (DNA): TGTGCCAGCAGCTTCCCGACCGGGGAGCTGTTTTTT.

This chain uses TRBV30 with TRBJ2-7, with D tentatively TRBD2 (6 bases). Trimming cost V 3 bases and J 3 bases, with 9 bases left between them. The CDR3 has 12 residues. Germline CDR1 is GTSNPN and CDR2 is SVGIG (reference sequence). The CDR3 DNA reads TGTGCCTGGAGCGCGGACTACTACGAGCAGTACTTC. Its translation: CAWSADYYEQYF.